The present entry profiles one TCR beta chain with its context. This entry is derived from a study of T cell responses to AZD1222 COVID-19 vaccine. Produced via immunoSEQ multiplex PCR; TCRdb's table is partial and in-frame only. Of more than 100,000 clones listed, 90% were seen once; the top ten hold under 5.5%. Trimming shortened V by 4 bases and J by 6 bases, and 13 bases separated the two germline ends. The germline V gene encodes CDR1 MGHRA and CDR2 YSYEKL. There are 13 residues in the CDR3. The chain is built from TRBV4-1 and TRBJ2-7; D unresolved. The TCR was taken from an adult in good health. Sample: peripheral blood, taken on day 0 of AZD1222 vaccination. CDR3 coding DNA: TGCGCCAGCAGCCCCATCGGGCCGACCGAGCAGTACTTC. Protein product: CASSPIGPTEQYF.